This record looks at one TCR beta chain sequence and its context. The sample is drawn from a study of blood T cell repertoires in COVID-19. Study-wide background: T cells, B-cell-depleted T cells, or PBMCs provided the cDNA or gDNA that served as material.

Patients from Seattle were sampled longitudinally, starting during active infection. The repertoire was sequenced with immunoSEQ multiplex PCR; TCRdb's copy has only in-frame clones and lacks some. The data contain fewer than 50,000 clones, 87% of them singletons. The TCR sequence derives from a man aged 60-69 years with COVID-19, enrolled during active disease. Sequencing was carried out using peripheral blood.

DNA of the CDR3: TGTGCCAGCAGTGTGGTCCGGACAGGGAATGAAAAACTGTTTTTT. Its translation: CASSVVRTGNEKLFF. The rearrangement joins TRBV2 to TRBJ1-4; 8 nucleotides align to TRBD1. The germline V gene has CDR1 SNHLY and CDR2 FYNNEI. V trimming: 4 bases; J trimming: 5 bases; junction bases outside the gene matches: 6. The CDR3 has 15 amino acids. The entire variable domain, with the rest obtained from reference TRBV2 and TRBJ1-4, is as follows: EPEVTQTPSHQVTQMGQEVILRCVPISNHLYFYWYRQILGQKVEFLVSFYNNEISEKSEIFDDQFSVERPDGSNFTLKIRSTKLEDSAMYFCASSVVRTGNEKLFFGSGTQLSVL.